This T cell receptor beta chain emerged from a study of CD8+CD57+ T cells in acquired aplastic anemia. Across the whole study: Quantities of DNA derived from sorted CD4+ and CD8+ cells averaged around 3.2 ug. General observations from the study: Patients had roughly 30 CD8+ CDR3 sequences in common with controls (the shared set).

TCR beta VDJ and CDR3 were profiled, and genomic DNA was the template. TCRdb passed the reads through MiXCR, listing each CDR3 protein once. This sample has some 280,000 distinct CDR3 sequences, with about 56% found just once. Details on this clonotype: What it binds is not known.

Between the trimmed V and J ends, which lost 8 bases and 4 bases, there was a span of 7 bases. Germline CDR1 is SGHRS and CDR2 is YFSETQ. The CDR3 totals 11 residues. The source of this sequence is a human donor with severe aplastic anemia or a healthy control (not recorded which). The sequencing sample was made of sorted CD4+, CD8+, or CD8+CD57+ T cells (not recorded which) from PBMCs. The gene calls are TRBV5-1 and TRBJ1-3; weak D call: TRBD1 (6 bases). The CDR3 DNA follows: TGCGCCAGGCAGGGGGGAAACACCATATATTTT. Residues: CARQGGNTIYF.